This record concerns one TCR beta chain sequence. Its antigen remains unknown. As for time point: persistent/refractory GD, antithyroid drugs over 5 years with positive TRAb. RNA from PBMCs was the source of the TCR library. Doctors identified Graves' disease using the American Thyroid Association guidelines. Each of the patients was recruited from an endocrinology department situated in Xi'an, China. The data stem from a study of regulatory T cells in long-lasting Graves disease. The authors built TCR beta libraries using iRepertoire HTBI primers and Arm-PCR of CDR3 regions. Each CDR3 protein gets one entry after TCRdb re-called the multiplex PCR reads with MiXCR. The table has a few hundred thousand distinct CDR3 sequences, around 20% seen once; the top ten hold about a quarter. Findings of the study overall: It was in persistent disease that TRBV28, TRBJ1-2 and TRBJ2-5 were favored.

The ends lost 4 bases at V and 1 base at J; junction bases unmatched: 16. This CDR3 is 20 amino acids long. CDR1 is SGHAT, CDR2 FQNNGV, per germline. The receptor comes from a female donor with Graves disease. The sample consisted of peripheral blood mononuclear cells (PBMCs), taken when the disease was refractory, from a patient treated with antithyroid drugs. The chain joins TRBV11-2 to TRBJ1-1; TRBD1 matches at 12 bases. CDR3 protein: CASSWRDRGRGVGRNTEAFF. As DNA, the CDR3 is TGTGCCAGCAGCTGGCGGGACAGGGGGCGCGGTGTGGGGAGGAACACTGAAGCTTTCTTT.